The T cell receptor (beta chain) under discussion was sequenced for a study of EBV T-cell therapy then PD-1 blockade in nasopharyngeal carcinoma. A note on this clone: Its specificity is not known.

The CDR3 spans 15 residues. The germline V gene encodes CDR1 LNHDA and CDR2 SQIVND (reference sequence). Trimming removed 1 base at V and 0 bases at J, with 7 bases between. Treatment reported: AdE1-LMPpoly-expanded autologous EBV-specific T-cell therapy followed by anti-PD-1 nivolumab. Sequenced by immunoSEQ multiplex PCR; TCRdb stores in-frame clones only, minus some. The table lists approximately 23,000 clones, 70% to 85% of them singletons. The material was CD8+ T cells from blood, obtained at day -245 from a patient whose treatment included autologous EBV-specific T cells and nivolumab. This chain connects TRBV19 to TRBJ1-5; D remains unclear. The TCR was taken from a man aged 40-49 years with nasopharyngeal carcinoma. The CDR3 protein is CASSIVGYSNQPQHF. The CDR3 region has the DNA TGTGCCAGTAGTATAGTGGGATATAGCAATCAGCCCCAGCATTTT.